This TCR beta chain was captured in a study of OX40 agonist ivuxolimab in advanced cancers. The wider study: Dosing consisted of intravenous ivuxolimab at 0.01 to 10 mg/kg every 2 weeks.

The V and J ends lost 5 bases and 1 base respectively, with 18 bases between them. The germline gives CDR1 SGHRS, CDR2 YFSETQ. The CDR3 length is 16 residues. Overall study results and limits: The authors also found low normalized T-cell clonal expansion in some nonresponders. Partly responding patients at 0.1-3.0 mg/kg showed some of the smallest clonal expansion.

Details on this clone: The antigen is unknown.

Profiling relied on immunoSEQ multiplex PCR, and the TCRdb table lists in-frame clones only, not all of them. Here the sample spans over 70,000 clones, 80% to 90% being singletons. The V and J genes are TRBV5-1 and TRBJ1-1; a weak D match, TRBD1 (5 bases). The specimen was CD4+ or CD8+ T cells sorted from blood, collected in a trial of the OX40 agonist ivuxolimab. The source of this sequence is an adult with an advanced solid tumor such as melanoma, head and neck, liver or kidney cancer. The CDR3 spells CASRPRGAGRNTEAFF. As DNA, the CDR3 is TGCGCCAGCAGACCCCGTGGGGCAGGGAGGAACACTGAAGCTTTCTTT.